The 23 T cell receptor beta chains below come from one sample, sequenced in a study of shared clonotypes between healthy human individuals. Terminally differentiated effector memory CD45RA+ cells were excluded by CCR7 positive selection of CD45RO-negative cells. Sequencing was performed with immunoSEQ multiplex PCR; in TCRdb, only in-frame clones are kept and a portion is missing. The repertoire includes about 2 million clones, approximately 94% of them detected once, and roughly 1% sits in the top ten. Sequencing was carried out using naive CD8+ T cells sorted from blood. All receptors come from a man younger than 35 in good health.

V gene TRBV29-1 combines with J gene TRBJ2-7; the D gene is possibly TRBD1 (5 bases). CDR1 is SQVTM, CDR2 ANQGSEA, per germline. The CDR3 is 13 amino acids. V was shortened by 4 bases and J by 1 base, with 11 bases between the two germline ends. This chain's CDR3 is CSVAQEPSYEQYF. CDR3 sequence (DNA): TGCAGCGTTGCACAGGAGCCATCCTACGAGCAGTACTTC.

The chain employs TRBV5-6 and TRBJ2-2; possibly TRBD1 for D (6 bases). The CDR3 is 13 residues long. V was pared by 7 bases and J by 0 bases, with 7 bases between. Germline V gene data show CDR1 as SGHDT and CDR2 as YYEEEE. The CDR3 reads CASGGPNTGELFF. For the CDR3, the DNA is TGTGCCAGCGGGGGCCCGAACACCGGGGAGCTGTTTTTT.

V and J are TRBV5-6 and TRBJ2-5, with 9 bases aligning to TRBD1. The CDR3 has 15 residues. V lost 2 bases and J lost 4; bases outside the gene matches: 6. Germline V gene sequence: CDR1 SGHDT, CDR2 YYEEEE. As DNA, the CDR3 is TGTGCCAGCAGCTTTTCCACAGGGGGCACAGAGACCCAGTACTTC. Its protein is CASSFSTGGTETQYF.

In nucleotides, the CDR3 is TGTGCCATCTACGGGGCCCAGGGGGATGGCTACACCTTC. Translating gives CAIYGAQGDGYTF. The chain carries TRBV6-6 and TRBJ1-2, with 7 bases fitting TRBD1. Trimming cost V 10 bases and J 6 bases; bases outside gene matches: 11. The CDR3 has 13 residues. Germline CDR1 is MNHNY and CDR2 is SVGAGI (reference sequence).

V and J are TRBV27 and TRBJ2-7, with D possibly matching TRBD2 (7 bases). Germline assignment: CDR1 MNHEY and CDR2 SMNVEV (reference sequence). Deletions cut 6 bases from V and 4 bases from J, with 13 bases between. CDR3 length: 13 residues. CDR3 amino acids: CASRMGGGYEQYF. CDR3 in DNA: TGTGCCAGCAGAATGGGAGGGGGATACGAGCAGTACTTC.

A remark on this clone: The same CDR3 is also encoded by other DNA sequences in this sample. CDR3 protein: CASSVDGEETQYF. As DNA, the CDR3 is TGTGCCAGTAGTGTGGATGGGGAAGAGACCCAGTACTTC. The chain uses TRBV19 and TRBJ2-5; D remains unclear. Trimming shortened V by 5 bases and J by 3 bases, and 10 bases separated the two germline ends. CDR1 and CDR2 from the germline V gene are LNHDA and SQIVND (reference sequence). The CDR3 extends over 13 amino acids.

The gene calls are TRBV4-1 and TRBJ1-2; D remains unclear. Germline CDR1 and CDR2: MGHRA and YSYEKL. Trimming shortened V by 0 bases and J by 14 bases, and 13 bases separated the two germline ends. The length of the CDR3 is 12 residues. CDR3 protein: CASSQDRRLETF. The CDR3 region has the DNA TGCGCCAGCAGCCAAGATCGGCGGCTCGAAACCTTC.

The rearrangement links TRBV4-3 to TRBJ2-7; D remains unclear. Germline V gene data show CDR1 as LGHNA and CDR2 as YSLEER. The CDR3 loop spans 15 amino acids. V lost 0 bases to trimming and J lost 9 bases, with 18 bases between them. CDR3 DNA: TGCGCCAGCAGCCAAGATCGTCGCCAGCGACTCGGGCAGTACTTC. Its translation is CASSQDRRQRLGQYF.

V gene TRBV7-8 combines with J gene TRBJ2-7; 7 bases match TRBD1. Germline CDR1 reads SGHVS; CDR2 reads FQNEAQ. The CDR3 totals 20 residues. The V and J ends lost 1 base and 2 bases, in that order; junction bases with no gene match: 20. The CDR3 spells CASSLELGGQELDAAYEQYF. The CDR3 region has the DNA TGTGCCAGCAGCTTAGAATTAGGTGGACAGGAACTAGACGCAGCCTACGAGCAGTACTTC.

Worth noting for this clone: The sample carries other DNA sequences with the same CDR3. The chain joins TRBV6-1 to TRBJ2-3; D call uncertain. The CDR3 extends over 14 amino acids. Germline CDR1 MNHNS, CDR2 SASEGT. The germline V and J ends were trimmed by 1 base and 0 bases, with 5 bases remaining between them. CDR3 protein: CASSEGPSTDTQYF. In DNA, the CDR3 is TGTGCCAGCAGTGAAGGACCTAGCACAGATACGCAGTATTTT.

The chain uses TRBV19 and TRBJ2-3; perhaps TRBD1 as D (5 bases). Trimming took 3 bases from V and 2 from J, leaving 12 bases between them. The germline V gene encodes CDR1 LNHDA and CDR2 SQIVND (reference sequence). This CDR3 is built from 15 residues. CDR3 DNA: TGTGCCAGTAGTATTGACAGCCCCTTCACAGATACGCAGTATTTT. Its translation: CASSIDSPFTDTQYF.

This chain connects TRBV5-3 to TRBJ2-4; D is possibly TRBD1 or TRBD2 (5 bases each). TRBV5-3 is labeled an ORF, and its function is uncertain. The CDR3 extends over 15 amino acids. V lost 2 bases, J lost 1 base, and 10 bases lay in between. As DNA, the CDR3 is TGTGCCAGAAGCTTCTCCCGGGGCGCCAAAAACATTCAGTACTTC. Its translation is CARSFSRGAKNIQYF.

This chain links TRBV7-9 with TRBJ2-7, with D perhaps matching TRBD2 (5 bases). The germline CDR1 and CDR2 sequences are SEHNR and FQNEAQ (reference sequence). The CDR3 contains 12 residues. V was clipped by 8 bases and J by 0 bases, with 8 bases between them. This CDR3 is CASGESSYEQYF. The CDR3, as DNA: TGTGCCAGCGGGGAGAGCTCCTACGAGCAGTACTTC.

The chain recombines TRBV19 with TRBJ1-6; no clear D. The CDR3 consists of 12 residues. Per the germline V gene, CDR1 is LNHDA and CDR2 is SQIVND (reference sequence). V was pared by 4 bases and J by 14 bases, with 12 bases between. This CDR3 is CASSSPGSTLHF. The CDR3 region has the DNA TGTGCCAGTAGTAGTCCCGGGAGTACCCTCCACTTT. The full variable domain, its missing parts supplied by reference TRBV19 and TRBJ1-6, is DGGITQSPKYLFRKEGQNVTLSCEQNLNHDAMYWYRQDPGQGLRLIYYSQIVNDFQKGDIAEGYSVSREKKESFPLTVTSAQKNPTAFYLCASSSPGSTLHFGNGTRLTVT.

V usage is TRBV27 and J usage is TRBJ2-3; D unresolved. Trimming shortened V by 4 bases and J by 0 bases, and 8 bases separated the two germline ends. From germline, CDR1 is MNHEY and CDR2 SMNVEV (reference sequence). The CDR3 totals 14 residues. The CDR3 reads CASSWAESTDTQYF. CDR3 bases: TGTGCCAGCAGTTGGGCAGAGAGCACAGATACGCAGTATTTT.

V and J are TRBV10-3 and TRBJ2-3; 9 bases map to TRBD1. Trimming took 0 bases from V and 1 from J; bases not matched to a gene: 2. The V gene's germline CDR1 is ENHRY and CDR2 SYGVKD. CDR3 length: 16 residues. The DNA for the CDR3 is TGTGCCATCAGTGAGTCGGGGGACAGGGGCACAGATACGCAGTATTTT. Protein product: CAISESGDRGTDTQYF.

V is TRBV2 and J is TRBJ2-1; D gene ambiguous. CDR1 is SNHLY and CDR2 is FYNNEI in the germline V gene. With 6 bases removed from V and 5 bases from J, the gap between germline ends came to 11 bases. The length of the CDR3 is 13 residues. The CDR3 sequence: CASSRALNNEQFF. The CDR3 coding sequence is TGTGCCAGCAGCCGGGCCCTGAACAATGAGCAGTTCTTC.

The V gene is TRBV7-2, the J gene TRBJ2-1; D is possibly TRBD2 (6 bases). V lost 7 bases to trimming and J lost 0 bases, with 16 bases between them. The length of the CDR3 is 16 residues. Germline V gene data show CDR1 as SGHTA and CDR2 as FQGNSA. Written as DNA, the CDR3 is TGTGCCAGCACCATCTTTAGCGGAAGCTCCTACAATGAGCAGTTCTTC. This translates into CASTIFSGSSYNEQFF.

The chain recombines TRBV11-1 with TRBJ2-7, with 8 positions matching TRBD1. The ends lost 4 bases at V and 0 bases at J; junction bases unmatched: 2. The CDR3 sequence is 14 residues long. Germline CDR1 SGHAT, CDR2 FQDESV (reference sequence). The CDR3 DNA sequence: TGTGCCAGCAGCTACGGACAGGGCTCCTACGAGCAGTACTTC. Translating gives CASSYGQGSYEQYF.

This chain joins TRBV27 and TRBJ1-5; tentatively, D is TRBD1 (5 bases). The V end was cut by 1 base, the J end by 1 base, with 5 bases between. The CDR3 totals 14 residues. Germline values: CDR1 MNHEY, CDR2 SMNVEV (reference sequence). The CDR3 DNA sequence: TGTGCCAGCAGTTTATGGGACAGCAATCAGCCCCAGCATTTT. Protein: CASSLWDSNQPQHF.

In this sample, this clone turned up a few times. The chain links TRBV30 to TRBJ1-1; 8 bases map to TRBD1. Germline V gene lookup returns CDR1 GTSNPN and CDR2 SVGIG (reference sequence). This CDR3 spans 14 amino acids. With 3 bases clipped from V and 3 bases from J, the junction kept 6 bases outside the gene matches. As DNA, the CDR3 is TGTGCCTGGAGCATGACAGGGGTTGACACTGAAGCTTTCTTT. Protein sequence: CAWSMTGVDTEAFF.

This chain connects TRBV5-8 to TRBJ2-1; either TRBD1 or TRBD2 may fit D (5 bases each). This CDR3 region has 14 residues. Germline loops: CDR1 SGHTS, CDR2 YDEGEE. V lost 3 bases and J lost 8, with 15 bases in between. The CDR3 is CASSSGLAVDEQFF. CDR3 nucleotides: TGTGCCAGCAGCTCGGGGCTGGCGGTCGATGAGCAGTTCTTC.

The chain links TRBV30 to TRBJ2-7; 7 bases agree with TRBD1. CDR3 length equals 15 residues. The germline CDR1 and CDR2 sequences are GTSNPN and SVGIG (reference sequence). The V gene end was trimmed by 0 bases and the J gene end by 0 bases; junction bases not matched to a gene: 5. The CDR3 sequence is CAWSVYRTGSYEQYF. The CDR3 nucleotides read TGTGCCTGGAGTGTTTATCGGACAGGCTCCTACGAGCAGTACTTC.